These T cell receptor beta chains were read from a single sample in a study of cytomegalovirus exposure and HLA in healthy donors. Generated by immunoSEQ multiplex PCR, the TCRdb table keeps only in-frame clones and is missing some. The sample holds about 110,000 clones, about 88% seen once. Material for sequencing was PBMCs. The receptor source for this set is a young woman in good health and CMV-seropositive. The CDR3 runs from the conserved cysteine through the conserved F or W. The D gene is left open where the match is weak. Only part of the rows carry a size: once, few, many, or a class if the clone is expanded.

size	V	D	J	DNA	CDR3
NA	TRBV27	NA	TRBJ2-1	TGTGCCAGCAGTTTGTCCCCGGGGGACCGTTTAAATGAGCAGTTCTTC	CASSLSPGDRLNEQFF
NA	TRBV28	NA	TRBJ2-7	TGTGCCAGCAGGTCCCAGGGAATTGGCTACGAGCAGTACTTC	CASRSQGIGYEQYF
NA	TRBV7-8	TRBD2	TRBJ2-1	TGTGCCAGCAGCATCCCACTAGCGAGACATACTGAGCAGTTCTTC	CASSIPLARHTEQFF
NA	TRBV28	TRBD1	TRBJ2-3	TGTGCCAGCAGACAAACAGGGGTCAGCACAGATACGCAGTATTTT	CASRQTGVSTDTQYF
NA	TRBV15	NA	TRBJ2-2	TGTGCCACCAGCAGTGGCCAGGGGAACACCGGGGAGCTGTTTTTT	CATSSGQGNTGELFF
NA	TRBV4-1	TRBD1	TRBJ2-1	TGCGCCAGCAGCCAAGAATTCGGACAGGCCGGCACTGAGCAGTTCTTC	CASSQEFGQAGTEQFF
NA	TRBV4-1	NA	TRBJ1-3	TGCGCCAGCAGCCAAGCCGCGTACGACTTCACCATATATTTT	CASSQAAYDFTIYF
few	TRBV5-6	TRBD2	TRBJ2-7	TGTGCCAGCAGCTTAATTAGCGGGGGCTACGAGCAGTACTTC	CASSLISGGYEQYF
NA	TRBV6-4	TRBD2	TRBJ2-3	TGTGCCAGCAGTGAAGGTAGCGGGGGGCCAGATACGCAGTATTTT	CASSEGSGGPDTQYF
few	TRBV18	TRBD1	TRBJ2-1	TGTGCCAGCTCACCGGGGACAGGACCCAATGAGCAGTTCTTC	CASSPGTGPNEQFF
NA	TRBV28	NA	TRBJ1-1	TGTGCCAGCAGTTTATATCCGGGAACAGACACTGAAGCTTTCTTT	CASSLYPGTDTEAFF
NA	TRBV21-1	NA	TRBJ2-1	TGTGCCAGCAGCTTATCCGGGACAGGGGATGAGCAGTTCTTC	CASSLSGTGDEQFF
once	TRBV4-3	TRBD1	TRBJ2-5	TGCGCCAGCAGCCCCGGGACAGGGGGGTCGGAGACCCAGTACTTC	CASSPGTGGSETQYF
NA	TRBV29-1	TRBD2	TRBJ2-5	TGCAGCGTTGAAGATCCGGCTACTAGCGGGGGTAGAGAGACCCAGTACTTC	CSVEDPATSGGRETQYF
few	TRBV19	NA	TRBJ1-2	TGTGCCAGTAGTACAGGACGGGGAGAAGGCTACACCTTC	CASSTGRGEGYTF
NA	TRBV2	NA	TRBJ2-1	TGTGCCAGCATTCCCGACATCCTCTACAATGAGCAGTTCTTC	CASIPDILYNEQFF
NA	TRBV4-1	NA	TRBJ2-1	TGCGCCAGCAGCCACTCAGATGAGCAGTTCTTC	CASSHSDEQFF
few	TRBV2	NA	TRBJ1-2	TGTGCCAGCAGTGATTCTCAAGGGGTCTATGGCTACACCTTC	CASSDSQGVYGYTF
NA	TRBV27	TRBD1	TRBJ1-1	TGTGCCAGCAGTACCTCCCGGACAGGGGAGAACACTGAAGCTTTCTTT	CASSTSRTGENTEAFF
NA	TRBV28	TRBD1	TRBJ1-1	TGTGCCAGCAGTCCGAGGGGACAGGCTGGCACTGAAGCTTTCTTT	CASSPRGQAGTEAFF
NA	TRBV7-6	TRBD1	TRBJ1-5	TGTGCCAGCAGCTTAGGACTCCGACAGGGTAATCAGCCCCAGCATTTT	CASSLGLRQGNQPQHF
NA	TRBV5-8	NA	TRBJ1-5	TGTGCCAGCAGCTTGGGGACAATTTATAGCAATCAGCCCCAGCATTTT	CASSLGTIYSNQPQHF
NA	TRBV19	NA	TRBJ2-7	TGTGCCAGTAGTATAGGTCCGGGATGGGAGAACGAGCAGTACTTC	CASSIGPGWENEQYF
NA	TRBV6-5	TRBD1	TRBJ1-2	TGTGCCAGCAGTCGCCTACAGGGGGGCTATGGCTACACCTTC	CASSRLQGGYGYTF
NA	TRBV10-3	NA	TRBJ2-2	TGTGCCATCAGTGAGCGGGGTCCCGGGGAGCTGTTTTTT	CAISERGPGELFF
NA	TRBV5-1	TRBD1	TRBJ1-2	TGCGCCAGCAGCTATGGAGGGACAGGGTCCGATGGCTACACCTTC	CASSYGGTGSDGYTF
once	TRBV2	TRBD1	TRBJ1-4	TGTGCCAGCAGTGAAGGCGGACAGGGAGGGGAAAAACTGTTTTTT	CASSEGGQGGEKLFF
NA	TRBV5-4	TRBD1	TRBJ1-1	TGTGCCAGCAGGACAGGGGATGCGCGCACTGAAGCTTTCTTT	CASRTGDARTEAFF
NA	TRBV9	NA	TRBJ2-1	TGTGCCAGCAGCGTAGCTACTGCGGGGCGCTCCTACAATGAGCAGTTCTTC	CASSVATAGRSYNEQFF
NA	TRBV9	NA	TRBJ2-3	TGTGCCAGCAGCCAAACCTTGAGGGGGTCGCAGTATTTT	CASSQTLRGSQYF